The source of this TCR beta chain is a study of T cell repertoires in cytomegalovirus infection. General observations from the study: Ex vivo, HLA-C-restricted CMV-specific TCR beta clonotypes prevailed over the rest of the response.

This clonotype occurred many times. Its cognate antigen is unknown. A single record per CDR3 protein comes from TCRdb applying MiXCR to the reads. The sample lists about 200,000 distinct CDR3 sequences, 7.5% to 10% occurring once. Germline V gives CDR1 SGHRS, CDR2 YFSETQ. This CDR3 contains 13 residues. V lost 0 bases to trimming and J lost 2 bases, with 4 bases between them. The chain is built from TRBV5-1 and TRBJ2-3; D remains ambiguous. The specimen sequenced was PBMCs. The sequence derives from a human donor in good health (CMV status not recorded). Some clones in this sample may be carry-over from other donors' samples. The CDR3 loop reads CASSLGFTDTQYF. The CDR3 DNA reads as TGCGCCAGCAGCTTGGGCTTCACAGATACGCAGTATTTT.